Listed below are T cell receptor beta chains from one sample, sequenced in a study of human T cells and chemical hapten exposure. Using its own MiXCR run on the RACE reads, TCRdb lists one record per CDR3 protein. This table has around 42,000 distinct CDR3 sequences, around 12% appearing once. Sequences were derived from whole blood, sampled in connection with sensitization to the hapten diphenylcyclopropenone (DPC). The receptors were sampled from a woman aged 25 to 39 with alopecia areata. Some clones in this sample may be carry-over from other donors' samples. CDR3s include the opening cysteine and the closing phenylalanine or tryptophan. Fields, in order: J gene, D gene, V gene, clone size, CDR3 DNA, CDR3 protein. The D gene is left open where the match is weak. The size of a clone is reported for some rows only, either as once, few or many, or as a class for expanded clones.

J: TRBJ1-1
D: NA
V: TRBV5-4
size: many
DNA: TGTGCCAGCAGCCTAACCCCATTAGGACAGAGGGAAGCTTTCTTT
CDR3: CASSLTPLGQREAFF

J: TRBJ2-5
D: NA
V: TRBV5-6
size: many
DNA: TGTGCCAGCAGCTTTTCAGAGACCCAGTACTTC
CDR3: CASSFSETQYF

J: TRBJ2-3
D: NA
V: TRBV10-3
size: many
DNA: TGTGCCATCAGTGAGGGGCGGGGGCAGTATTTT
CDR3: CAISEGRGQYF

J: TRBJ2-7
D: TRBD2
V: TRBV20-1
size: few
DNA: TGCAGTGCTACATTACCCCCGGGACTGAGCGGGACCTCCTACGAGCAGTACTTC
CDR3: CSATLPPGLSGTSYEQYF

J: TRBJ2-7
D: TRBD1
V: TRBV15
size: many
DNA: TGTGCCACCAGCAGAGATAGGACAGGGACCTACGAGCAGTACTTC
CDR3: CATSRDRTGTYEQYF

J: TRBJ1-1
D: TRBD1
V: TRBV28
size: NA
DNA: TGTGCCAGCAGACAGGGGGGCACGAACACTGAAGCTTTCTTT
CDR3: CASRQGGTNTEAFF

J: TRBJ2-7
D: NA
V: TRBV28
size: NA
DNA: TGTGCCAGCAGTTTATGGGCAGGGGGGAGCGAGCAGTACTTC
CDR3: CASSLWAGGSEQYF

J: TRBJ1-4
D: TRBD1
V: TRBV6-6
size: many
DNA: TGTGCCAGCAGTTACGGCCCCGACAGGGGAACTAATGAAAAACTGTTTTTT
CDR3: CASSYGPDRGTNEKLFF

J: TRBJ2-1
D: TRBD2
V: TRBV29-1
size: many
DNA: TGTGGCCTAGCGGGAGACACTTTGGACAATGAGCAGTTCTTC
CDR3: CGLAGDTLDNEQFF

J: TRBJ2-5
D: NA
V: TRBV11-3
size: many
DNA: TGTGCCAGCAGCTCCGAACAAGAGACCCAGTACTTC
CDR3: CASSSEQETQYF

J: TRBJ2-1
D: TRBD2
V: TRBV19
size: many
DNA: TGTGCCAGTAGTAGAAAGCGGGAGGGCCCCGGCAATGAGCAGTTCTTC
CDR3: CASSRKREGPGNEQFF

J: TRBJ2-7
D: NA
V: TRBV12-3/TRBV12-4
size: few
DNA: TGTGCCAGCAGTTTGGGGGTCGCCGAGCAGTACTTC
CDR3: CASSLGVAEQYF

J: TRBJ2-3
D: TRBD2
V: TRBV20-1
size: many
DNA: TGCAGTGCTCGAATAGCGGGACTGACAGATACGCAGTATTTT
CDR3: CSARIAGLTDTQYF

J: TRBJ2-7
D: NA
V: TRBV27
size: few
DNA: TGTGCCAGCAGCCAATCCAGGGCGAACGAGCAGTACTTC
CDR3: CASSQSRANEQYF

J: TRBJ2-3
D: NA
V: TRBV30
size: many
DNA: TGTGCCTGGAGTCAGAGAGCCCGGGGTACGCAGTATTTT
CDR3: CAWSQRARGTQYF

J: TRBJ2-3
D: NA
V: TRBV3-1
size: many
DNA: TGTGCCAGCAGCCAAGAACGAGCTAGCCTGGGGTTCGAGGTGACGCAGTATTTT
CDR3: CASSQERASLGFEVTQYF

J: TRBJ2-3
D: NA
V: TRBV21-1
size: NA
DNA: TGTGCCAGCAGCATACGACTAGCTACCGATACGCAGTATTTT
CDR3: CASSIRLATDTQYF

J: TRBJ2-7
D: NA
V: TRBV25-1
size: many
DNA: TGTGCCAGAGCGTACGAGCAGTACTTC
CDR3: CARAYEQYF

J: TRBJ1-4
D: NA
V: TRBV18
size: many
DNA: TGTGCCAGCTCAAGGACAGACCAGAATGAAAAACTGTTTTTT
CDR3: CASSRTDQNEKLFF

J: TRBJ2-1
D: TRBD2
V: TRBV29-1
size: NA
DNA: TGCAGCGTTGAACTAGCGGGTTTCTACAATGAGCAGTTCTTC
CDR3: CSVELAGFYNEQFF

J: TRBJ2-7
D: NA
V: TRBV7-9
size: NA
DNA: TGTGCCAGCAGCTTAGATGGGGGAAGTAGCCACGAGCAGTACTTC
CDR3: CASSLDGGSSHEQYF

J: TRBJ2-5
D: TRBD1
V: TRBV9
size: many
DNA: TGTGCCAGCAGCGTACAGGGGGCCGGGGAGACCCAGTACTTC
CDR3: CASSVQGAGETQYF

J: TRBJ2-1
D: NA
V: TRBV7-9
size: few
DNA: TGTGCCAGCAGCTATACCGCCCAGGGGGAGCAGTTCTTC
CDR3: CASSYTAQGEQFF

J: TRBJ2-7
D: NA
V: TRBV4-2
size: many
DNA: TGTGCCAGCAGCCAAGAGTGGGAAGGAGGAGAGCAGTACTTC
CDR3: CASSQEWEGGEQYF

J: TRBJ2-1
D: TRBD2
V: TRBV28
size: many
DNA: TGTGCCAGCAGGGAACTAGCGGAATACAATGAGCAGTTCTTC
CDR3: CASRELAEYNEQFF

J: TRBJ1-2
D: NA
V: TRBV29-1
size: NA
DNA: TGCAGCGCCGATAATGGCTACACCTTC
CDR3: CSADNGYTF

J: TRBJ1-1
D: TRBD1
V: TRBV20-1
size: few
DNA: TGCAGTGCTAGTCCCTCAGGACAGGGCTATACTGAAGCTTTCTTT
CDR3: CSASPSGQGYTEAFF

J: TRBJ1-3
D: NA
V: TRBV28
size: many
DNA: TGTGCCAGCAGTTTAGCGGGCCAGAGCTCTGGAAACACCATATATTTT
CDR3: CASSLAGQSSGNTIYF

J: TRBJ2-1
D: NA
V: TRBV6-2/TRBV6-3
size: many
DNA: TGTGCCAGCAGCGTGGGGAGGCGTGAGCAGTTCTTC
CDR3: CASSVGRREQFF

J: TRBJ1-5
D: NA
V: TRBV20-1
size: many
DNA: TGCAGTGCTTTCGCGGGGGCCGGCAATCAGCCCCAGCATTTT
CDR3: CSAFAGAGNQPQHF

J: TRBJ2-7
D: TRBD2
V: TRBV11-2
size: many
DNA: TGTGCCAGCAGCTTAGAACCTAGCGGCTACGAGCAGTACTTC
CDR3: CASSLEPSGYEQYF

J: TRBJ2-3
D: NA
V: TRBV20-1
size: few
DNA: TGCAGTGCTAGAGATCTAGGACTAAGTTTAGATACGCAGTATTTT
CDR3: CSARDLGLSLDTQYF

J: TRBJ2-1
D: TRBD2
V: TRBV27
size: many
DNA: TGTGCCAGCAGTTTCCACCCTCCGGGAGGGCCAGGGGAGCAGTTCTTC
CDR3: CASSFHPPGGPGEQFF

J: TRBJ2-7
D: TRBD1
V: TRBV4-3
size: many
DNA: TGCGCCAGCAGCCAGGGGACAGGGTGGGACTACGAGCAGTACTTC
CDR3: CASSQGTGWDYEQYF

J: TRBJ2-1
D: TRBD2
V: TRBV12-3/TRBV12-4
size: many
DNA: TGTGCCAGCAGTTTAGCGCTAAGGGGACTAGCGGGAAGCTCCTACAATGAGCAGTTCTTC
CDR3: CASSLALRGLAGSSYNEQFF

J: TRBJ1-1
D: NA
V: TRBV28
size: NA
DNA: TGTGCCAGCAGTTTTCAGGGCTACCCCGACGGTCGGGCTTTCTTT
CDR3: CASSFQGYPDGRAFF

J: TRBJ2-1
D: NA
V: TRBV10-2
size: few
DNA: TGCGCCAGCAGTGACTACGCGGGAAGTGCCTACAATGAGCAGTTCTTC
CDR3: CASSDYAGSAYNEQFF

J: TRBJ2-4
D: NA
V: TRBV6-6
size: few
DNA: TGTGCCAGCAGTTACACGAACATTCAGTACTTC
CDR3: CASSYTNIQYF

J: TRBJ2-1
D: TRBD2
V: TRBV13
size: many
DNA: TGTGCCAGCAGCCCGGAGGGACTAGCGGGAGGGTACAATGAGCAGTTCTTC
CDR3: CASSPEGLAGGYNEQFF

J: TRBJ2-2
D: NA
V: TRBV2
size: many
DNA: TGTGCCAGCAGTGATAGAGGGACGTTTACCGGGGAGCTGTTTTTT
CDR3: CASSDRGTFTGELFF

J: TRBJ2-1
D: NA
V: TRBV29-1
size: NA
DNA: TGCAGCCCCAGACTGCTAGGACCATACAATGAGCAGTTCTTC
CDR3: CSPRLLGPYNEQFF

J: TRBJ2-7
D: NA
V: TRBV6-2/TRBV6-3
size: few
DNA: TGTGCCAGCACCGAGACAGAGAACTACGAGCAGTACTTC
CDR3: CASTETENYEQYF

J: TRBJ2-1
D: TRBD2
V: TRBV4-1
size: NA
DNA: TGCGCCAGCAGCCGTAGCGGGAGTTCCTACAATGAGCAGTTCTTC
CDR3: CASSRSGSSYNEQFF

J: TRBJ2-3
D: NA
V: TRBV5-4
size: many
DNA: TGTGCCAGCAGCTTGGGTATCGGCCAGACATTTAGCACAGATACGCAGTATTTT
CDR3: CASSLGIGQTFSTDTQYF

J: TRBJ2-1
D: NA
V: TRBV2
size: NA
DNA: TGTGCCAGCACCTTCTCGCTGGAGCAGTTCTTC
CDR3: CASTFSLEQFF

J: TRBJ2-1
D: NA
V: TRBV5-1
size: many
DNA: TGCGCCAGCAGCTTGGCCGGGAGCGGGCTAAATGAGCAGTTCTTC
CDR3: CASSLAGSGLNEQFF

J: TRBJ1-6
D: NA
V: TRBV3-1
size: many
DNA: TGTGCCAGCAGCCAAGACCCCGGCCTTGTTTATAATTCACCCCTCCACTTT
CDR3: CASSQDPGLVYNSPLHF

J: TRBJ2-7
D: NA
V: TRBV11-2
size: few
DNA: TGTGCCAGCAGCTTTTTAAGCGCAGGGAGGAACGAGCAGTACTTC
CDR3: CASSFLSAGRNEQYF

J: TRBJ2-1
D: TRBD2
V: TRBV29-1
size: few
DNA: TGCAGCGCCGTTCCTAGCGGGACCTACAATGAGCAGTTCTTC
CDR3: CSAVPSGTYNEQFF

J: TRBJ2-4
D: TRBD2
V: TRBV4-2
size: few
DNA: TGTGCCAGCAGCCAAGAGGCGGGAGGGAAAAACATTCAGTACTTC
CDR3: CASSQEAGGKNIQYF

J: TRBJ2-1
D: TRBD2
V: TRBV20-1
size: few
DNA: TGCAGTGCTCCCGGCGGGAGGACGGGGTCCTACAATGAGCAGTTCTTC
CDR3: CSAPGGRTGSYNEQFF

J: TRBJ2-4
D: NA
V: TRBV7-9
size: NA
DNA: TGTGCCAGCAGCCCGATACTCGCCGGGCCGCAGGGAAACATTCAGTACTTC
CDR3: CASSPILAGPQGNIQYF

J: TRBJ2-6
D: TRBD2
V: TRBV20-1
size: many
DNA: TGCAGTGCTTACGCTAGCGGCGGGGCCAACGTCCTGACTTTC
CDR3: CSAYASGGANVLTF

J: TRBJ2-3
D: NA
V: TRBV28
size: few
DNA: TGTGCCAGCAGTCATATGGACAGCAGCACAGATACGCAGTATTTT
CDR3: CASSHMDSSTDTQYF

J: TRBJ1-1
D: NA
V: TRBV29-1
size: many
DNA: TGCAGCTTAGGTCCGAGGGACACTGAAGCTTTCTTT
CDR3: CSLGPRDTEAFF

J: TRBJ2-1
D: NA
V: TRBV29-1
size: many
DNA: TGCAGCGTTGAAGGCGGCGACTACCTTAATGAGCAGTTCTTC
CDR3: CSVEGGDYLNEQFF

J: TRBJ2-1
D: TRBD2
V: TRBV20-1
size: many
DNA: TGCAGTGCTAGAAGGGGCGGGACTAACTACAATGAGCAGTTCTTC
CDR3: CSARRGGTNYNEQFF

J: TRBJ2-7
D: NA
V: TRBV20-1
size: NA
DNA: TGCAGTGCCCTTGGGGCGGGACACGGTTACGAGCAGTACTTC
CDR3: CSALGAGHGYEQYF

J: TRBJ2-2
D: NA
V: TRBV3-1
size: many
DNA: TGTGCCAGCAGCCCCTTCGGAGAGGCTTGGACCGGGGAGCTGTTTTTT
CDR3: CASSPFGEAWTGELFF

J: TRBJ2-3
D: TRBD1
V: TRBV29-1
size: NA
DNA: TGCAGCGTTAGGGGACAGGGAACAGATACGCAGTATTTT
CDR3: CSVRGQGTDTQYF